The rows below give T cell receptor beta chains drawn from one sample of a study of blood T cell repertoires in COVID-19. Profiling relied on immunoSEQ multiplex PCR, and the TCRdb table lists in-frame clones only, not all of them. The table has 490,000 or so clones, 88% seen once. Material for sequencing was PBMCs or T cells enriched from blood (not recorded which). These receptors originate from a woman aged 40 to 50 who had recovered from COVID-19. Both conserved end residues are trimmed from each CDR3. D genes are given only for firm matches.

TRBV3-1/TRBV3-2,NA,TRBJ1-1,ASSQAHQNTEAF
TRBV5-1,TRBD1,TRBJ2-2,ASSRQGQGFGTGELF
TRBV5-1,TRBD2,TRBJ2-3,ASTSGIADTQY
TRBV19,NA,TRBJ2-3,ASSGPRGATDTQY
TRBV5-8,NA,TRBJ2-7,ASSLAGGGHEQY
TRBV20-1,NA,TRBJ1-2,SAWDIYGYT
TRBV11-3,TRBD1,TRBJ2-3,ASSLAALRPGGVADTQY
TRBV4-3,NA,TRBJ1-2,ASSQDAPGNYGYT
TRBV29-1,NA,TRBJ1-2,SVEDRRVSYNYGYT
TRBV5-1,NA,TRBJ1-3,ASSTGSGNTIY
TRBV27,NA,TRBJ2-2,ASSLTRRTGELF
TRBV2,NA,TRBJ1-1,ASSEEGAGNTEAF
TRBV19,NA,TRBJ1-5,ASSVHDSNQPQH
TRBV19,NA,TRBJ2-1,ASTQRDEQF
TRBV4-3,NA,TRBJ2-1,ASSQDPPISSYNEQF
TRBV7-2,NA,TRBJ1-1,ASSFYTGNTEAF
TRBV6-5,TRBD1,TRBJ1-2,ASRLTGTGDYGYT
TRBV5-1,TRBD1,TRBJ1-2,ASSLQGDDYGYT
TRBV30,NA,TRBJ2-2,AWRTQGFNTGELF
TRBV15,NA,TRBJ2-5,ATSRDLDSASQY
TRBV7-9,NA,TRBJ1-5,ASSSRDSNQPQH
TRBV6-5,TRBD2,TRBJ2-1,ASSLAGSSYNEQF
TRBV6-2/TRBV6-3,NA,TRBJ1-1,ASSYPRGREGTEAF
TRBV7-2,NA,TRBJ1-1,ASSFIPDTEAF
TRBV14,NA,TRBJ2-3,ASSQVTVSGTDTQY
TRBV10-3,NA,TRBJ2-7,AISDLGQSYEQY
TRBV27,TRBD1,TRBJ2-7,ASSFDRAAEQY
TRBV5-1,TRBD2,TRBJ2-7,ASSYPGTSGRGTYEQY
TRBV24-1,TRBD2,TRBJ2-3,ATSDPTSGPTHTQY
TRBV14,NA,TRBJ1-2,ASSQGRTVGGGYT
TRBV11-2,NA,TRBJ1-1,ASRRPQGGGAEAF
TRBV9,NA,TRBJ2-5,ASSPVAEPQETQY
TRBV7-9,NA,TRBJ1-2,AIPSRDKTNYGYT
TRBV7-9,NA,TRBJ1-6,ASRAGQGFNSPLH
TRBV7-9,TRBD1,TRBJ2-5,ASSKRGTGAAETQY
TRBV18,TRBD1,TRBJ2-1,ASSRTQGGNEQF
TRBV30,NA,TRBJ2-1,AWRANSYNEQF
TRBV5-6,NA,TRBJ1-2,ASSYDSPYGYT
TRBV6-1,TRBD1,TRBJ1-2,ASSEYRTGNGYT
TRBV4-3,TRBD1,TRBJ1-5,ASSQSTGGNQPQH
TRBV13,TRBD1,TRBJ2-1,ASSPDREISYNEQF
TRBV5-6,NA,TRBJ1-1,ASSSRTDHTEAF
TRBV19,TRBD1,TRBJ1-5,ASSLGTVPHQPQH
TRBV7-2,NA,TRBJ1-5,ASSLYQGFNQPQH
TRBV18,NA,TRBJ2-7,ASSPTVMVPYEQY
TRBV12-3/TRBV12-4,NA,TRBJ2-7,ASRKDSHYEQY
TRBV10-1,TRBD2,TRBJ2-7,ASSESVGTSVTEQY
TRBV19,TRBD2,TRBJ2-7,ASSIHPRGLAGVEQY
TRBV27,NA,TRBJ1-2,ASSLGRGRGQDGYT
TRBV9,TRBD2,TRBJ2-7,ASSPQGLADYEQY
TRBV9,TRBD1,TRBJ2-3,ASSVAGQGAGIVY
TRBV11-3,NA,TRBJ1-1,ASSSQQGTENTEAF
TRBV4-1,TRBD2,TRBJ2-1,ASSQGLASDEQF
TRBV12-3/TRBV12-4,NA,TRBJ1-2,ASRDINYGYT
TRBV3-1/TRBV3-2,NA,TRBJ2-3,ASSHRSNPTDTQY
TRBV7-9,TRBD1,TRBJ2-1,ASSPGTGTRYNEQF
TRBV28,NA,TRBJ1-2,ASSLSPIYGYT
TRBV19,NA,TRBJ2-1,ASSMGLVNNEQF
TRBV10-3,TRBD1,TRBJ1-5,AISEGQGEHINQPQH
TRBV6-2/TRBV6-3,NA,TRBJ1-5,ASSYGRATFSNQPQH